This T cell receptor beta chain was documented in a study of blood T cell repertoires in COVID-19. As for the study in general: T cells, B-cell-depleted T cells, or PBMCs supplied cDNA or gDNA.

This CDR3 spans 17 amino acids. Trimming cost V 3 bases and J 7 bases, with 21 bases left between them. Germline values: CDR1 KGHSH, CDR2 LQKENI. Original data processing: Reference gene primers were amplified, and this amplification served to estimate nucleated cell counts. Using immunoSEQ multiplex PCR, the repertoire was profiled, and TCRdb retains in-frame clones only, with some absent. V, J and clone size reflect that table, while D and trimming were determined from the DNA. The table has 150,000 to 200,000 clones, approximately 87% seen once; the top ten hold about 4%. The sample was peripheral blood. The sequence came from a man aged 18-30 years with active or convalescent COVID-19. The chain couples TRBV18 to TRBJ1-4; a weak D match, TRBD1 (5 bases). This chain's CDR3 is CASSPRRQKVEGEKLFF. DNA of the CDR3: TGTGCCAGCTCACCTAGGAGACAGAAGGTAGAAGGTGAAAAACTGTTTTTT.